The rows below give T cell receptor beta chains drawn from one sample of a study of T cell responses to AZD1222 COVID-19 vaccine. Produced via immunoSEQ multiplex PCR; TCRdb's table is partial and in-frame only. This sample has fewer than 200,000 clones, with 70% to 90% found just once. The specimen was peripheral blood, collected 28 days after the second AZD1222 dose. These TCRs come from an adult who received the AZD1222 COVID-19 vaccine. Both conserved end residues are part of each CDR3. D genes are given only for firm matches. The size field is filled for only some rows; it gives once, few, many or a size class.

>16|TRBD2|NA|TRBV2|TRBJ2-3
CASRATSGGRTDTQYF
TGTGCCAGCAGAGCGACTAGCGGGGGCCGCACAGATACGCAGTATTTT
>15|NA|NA|TRBV11-2|TRBJ1-4
CASSFGGAGDEKLFF
TGTGCCAGCAGCTTCGGGGGGGCAGGTGATGAAAAACTGTTTTTT
>15|NA|NA|TRBV28|TRBJ2-7
CASSLTAADSYEQYF
TGTGCCAGCAGTTTAACCGCAGCAGATTCCTACGAGCAGTACTTC
>14|TRBD2|NA|TRBV9|TRBJ2-1
CASSEREIWGEQFF
TGTGCCAGCAGCGAGCGGGAGATATGGGGTGAGCAGTTCTTC
>16|TRBD2|NA|TRBV5-1|TRBJ2-2
CASSALAGGFTGELFF
TGCGCCAGCAGCGCTCTAGCGGGGGGATTTACCGGGGAGCTGTTTTTT
>16|NA|NA|TRBV28|TRBJ1-2
CASRTQRDLRNYGYTF
TGTGCCAGCAGAACCCAACGGGACTTACGTAACTATGGCTACACCTTC
>15|NA|once|TRBV7-9|TRBJ2-5
CASSVWGTDQETQYF
TGTGCCAGCAGCGTCTGGGGGACGGACCAAGAGACCCAGTACTTC
>10|NA|NA|TRBV29-1|TRBJ2-5
CSVLRETQYF
TGCAGCGTCCTACGGGAGACCCAGTACTTC
>13|TRBD1|NA|TRBV19|TRBJ1-2
CASSEGTAYGYTF
TGTGCCAGTAGTGAGGGGACAGCCTATGGCTACACCTTC
>16|TRBD1|NA|TRBV7-3|TRBJ2-2
CASSFPTGGDTGELFF
TGTGCCAGCAGCTTTCCGACAGGGGGGGACACCGGGGAGCTGTTTTTT
>14|NA|NA|TRBV3-1/TRBV3-2|TRBJ2-2
CASSQDLVAGELFF
TGTGCCAGCAGCCAAGACTTGGTCGCCGGGGAGCTGTTTTTT
>16|TRBD2|NA|TRBV9|TRBJ2-1
CASSPNLAGGYNEQFF
TGTGCCAGCAGCCCTAATCTAGCGGGGGGCTACAATGAGCAGTTCTTC
>15|TRBD1|NA|TRBV6-6|TRBJ1-3
CASSLDRGNGNTIYF
TGTGCCAGCAGCCTCGACAGGGGCAATGGAAACACCATATATTTT
>16|NA|NA|TRBV5-1|TRBJ2-2
CASSLAGGPSTGELFF
TGCGCCAGCAGCTTGGCCGGAGGGCCATCCACCGGGGAGCTGTTTTTT
>12|NA|NA|TRBV28|TRBJ1-5
CASETSNQPQHF
TGTGCCAGCGAGACGAGCAATCAGCCCCAGCATTTT
>14|NA|NA|TRBV30|TRBJ2-2
CAWSPGLNTGELFF
TGTGCCTGGAGTCCTGGGCTTAACACCGGGGAGCTGTTTTTT
>14|NA|NA|TRBV11-2|TRBJ1-2
CASSLESLGSGYTF
TGTGCCAGCAGCTTAGAGTCTCTAGGTTCTGGCTACACCTTC